This T cell receptor beta chain emerged from a study of beta chain features in type 1 diabetes. Notes on the study in general: cDNA-based sequencing might over-represent cells highly expressing TCR. TCRB rearrangement may or may not be influenced by HLA type; here this remained unresolved. Researchers report that Type 1 diabetes patients had moderately but significantly shorter TCRB CDR3s across all four CD4+ subsets.

About this clone: Its target is not known.

The study reverse transcribed the entire isolated RNA, so it sequenced expressed TCRB transcripts. Using immunoSEQ multiplex PCR, the repertoire was profiled, and TCRdb retains in-frame clones only, with some absent. The data contain around 360,000 clones, roughly 12% of them singletons. The CDR3 is 18 residues long. Germline V gene lookup returns CDR1 SGHAT and CDR2 FQNNGV. Trimming left V 0 bases short and J 0 bases short, with 15 bases between. The sequenced sample consisted of naive CD4+ T cells from blood. This sequence originates from a woman aged 18 to 35 with type 1 diabetes. The gene calls are TRBV11-2 and TRBJ1-5; unclear D gene. The DNA of the CDR3 is TGTGCCAGCAGCTTAGATGGCGGGGTGCGGTATAGCAATCAGCCCCAGCATTTT. Protein: CASSLDGGVRYSNQPQHF. The whole variable domain, remainder taken from reference TRBV11-2 and TRBJ1-5, is EAGVAQSPRYKIIEKRQSVAFWCNPISGHATLYWYQQILGQGPKLLIQFQNNGVVDDSQLPKDRFSAERLKGVDSTLKIQPAKLEDSAVYLCASSLDGGVRYSNQPQHFGDGTRLSIL.